The 11 T cell receptor beta chains below come from one sample, sequenced in a study of control samples from healthy donors and cancer patients. Method: immunoSEQ multiplex PCR; TCRdb's copy keeps in-frame clones and lacks some. The sample lists roughly 76,000 clones, approximately 94% occurring once. Input material: PBMCs. The receptors here all came from a woman aged 35 to 49 with lung cancer.

The chain uses TRBV7-3 and TRBJ1-5; 10 bases align to TRBD1. Trimming at V came to 5 bases and at J to 7 bases, leaving 5 bases not matched to a gene. Germline CDR1 reads SGHTA; CDR2 reads FQGTGA. The CDR3 extends over 14 amino acids. The CDR3 sequence is CASSQGTGEQPQHF. CDR3 nucleotide sequence: TGTGCCAGCAGCCAAGGGACAGGGGAACAGCCCCAGCATTTT.

This chain joins TRBV27 and TRBJ2-1; D may be TRBD2 (5 bases). This CDR3 has 16 residues. In germline, CDR1 is MNHEY, CDR2 SMNVEV (reference sequence). V was trimmed by 5 bases and J by 7 bases, leaving 21 bases between them. DNA for the CDR3: TGTGCCAGCAGTCCTACGACGTGGGAGTCCAGGAATGAGCAGTTCTTC. It encodes CASSPTTWESRNEQFF.

This clone showed up just once. This chain joins TRBV23-1 and TRBJ2-6; a possible D gene is TRBD1 (6 bases). TRBV23-1 is flagged as an ORF with uncertain function. V was pared by 8 bases and J by 4 bases, with 15 bases between. There are 15 residues in the CDR3. The CDR3 DNA reads TGCGCCAGCGGGCCCAGGGGCCCCGGGGCCAACGTCCTGACTTTC. As protein: CASGPRGPGANVLTF.

The chain is built from TRBV7-9 and TRBJ2-5; 8 nucleotides agree with TRBD2. The length of the CDR3 is 16 residues. With 4 bases clipped from V and 1 base from J, the junction kept 8 bases outside the gene matches. CDR1 SEHNR and CDR2 FQNEAQ come from the germline V gene (reference sequence). The DNA of the CDR3 is TGTGCCAGCAGCTCGAATAGCGGGGCGTTCCAAGAGACCCAGTACTTC. Its protein is CASSSNSGAFQETQYF. The full variable domain, in which reference TRBV7-9 and TRBJ2-5 provide the parts outside the CDR3, is DTGVSQNPRHKITKRGQNVTFRCDPISEHNRLYWYRQTLGQGPEFLTYFQNEAQLEKSRLLSDRFSAERPKGSFSTLEIQRTEQGDSAMYLCASSSNSGAFQETQYFGPGTRLLVL.

J is TRBJ1-1 and V is TRBV30; D gene uncertain. Germline CDR1 reads GTSNPN; CDR2 reads SVGIG (reference sequence). CDR3 length: 14 amino acids. The germline V and J ends were trimmed by 5 bases and 3 bases, with 16 bases remaining between them. The DNA of the CDR3 is TGTGCCTGGGCCCCCCAGCACAAATACACTGAAGCTTTCTTT. Protein: CAWAPQHKYTEAFF.

V gene TRBV14 combines with J gene TRBJ2-2, with 7 bases aligning to TRBD1. The germline V gene has CDR1 SGHDN and CDR2 FVKESK. Germline trimming cut 4 bases from V and 3 bases from J; bases unmatched to any gene: 2. The length of the CDR3 is 14 residues. This CDR3 reads CASSPGQYTGELFF. Written as DNA, the CDR3 is TGTGCCAGCAGCCCGGGACAGTACACCGGGGAGCTGTTTTTT.

This clone was seen once. V gene TRBV5-3 combines with J gene TRBJ1-1; D gene uncertain. TRBV5-3 belongs to the ORF category, with a function that is uncertain. The V end lost 4 bases, the J end lost 1 base, and 17 bases lay between the germline ends. This CDR3 spans 16 amino acids. The CDR3 DNA reads as TGTGCCAGAAGCCCTCGATTTGGGTGGGGGAACACTGAAGCTTTCTTT. Its translation: CARSPRFGWGNTEAFF.

V usage is TRBV7-9 and J usage is TRBJ2-7; TRBD1 matches at 11 bases. This CDR3 has 15 residues. The junction had 8 bases not matched to a gene; V was cut back by 5 bases and J by 5 bases. The germline gives CDR1 SEHNR, CDR2 FQNEAQ (reference sequence). DNA for the CDR3: TGTGCCAGCAGCCCTTGGACAGGGGGCAAGAACGAGCAGTACTTC. This gives the protein CASSPWTGGKNEQYF.

This chain uses TRBV18 with TRBJ1-2, with a possible D match to TRBD1 (6 bases). With 6 bases removed from V and 4 bases from J, the gap between germline ends came to 18 bases. The CDR3 runs to 15 residues. CDR1 is KGHSH, CDR2 LQKENI, per germline. The CDR3 here is CASSRGGGGPYGYTF. In DNA form, the CDR3 reads TGTGCCAGCTCGCGCGGCGGGGGCGGCCCCTATGGCTACACCTTC.

The V and J genes are TRBV9 and TRBJ1-5, with TRBD1 as a possible D gene (5 bases). The CDR3 has 16 residues. Germline V lookup: CDR1 SGDLS, CDR2 YYNGEE. Trimming removed 0 bases at V and 1 base at J, with 11 bases between. CDR3 in DNA: TGTGCCAGCAGCGTAGGGTCTGGGGGAAGCAATCAGCCCCAGCATTTT. It encodes CASSVGSGGSNQPQHF.

The chain joins TRBV9 to TRBJ2-3, with D perhaps matching TRBD1 or TRBD2 (5 bases each). The CDR3 runs 15 residues. Germline CDR1 SGDLS, CDR2 YYNGEE. V was pared by 4 bases and J by 5 bases, with 17 bases between. CDR3 in amino acids: CASSPGEIGVDTQYF. The DNA of the CDR3 is TGTGCCAGCAGCCCCGGGGAGATAGGGGTAGATACGCAGTATTTT.